The entry below gives a single TCR beta chain sequence along with its context. This entry belongs to a study of cytomegalovirus exposure and HLA in healthy donors. J gave up 5 bases and V 5 bases, and 10 bases lay outside the gene matches. This CDR3 is built from 16 residues. Germline values: CDR1 LNHDA, CDR2 SQIVND (reference sequence). The PCR ran on 60 Vbeta and 13 Jbeta primers. Using immunoSEQ multiplex PCR, the repertoire was profiled, and TCRdb retains in-frame clones only, with some absent. The sample lists roughly 230,000 clones, about nine tenths occurring once. This sequence joins TRBV19 and TRBJ2-7, with TRBD1 matching over 12 bases. This TCR derives from a girl aged 2 to 9 in good health and CMV-seronegative. The sequencing input was PBMCs. This CDR3 is CASSPLTGTGGDEQYF. As DNA, the CDR3 is TGTGCCAGTAGTCCATTAACCGGGACAGGGGGCGACGAGCAGTACTTC. The full variable domain, completed using reference TRBV19 and TRBJ2-7, is DGGITQSPKYLFRKEGQNVTLSCEQNLNHDAMYWYRQDPGQGLRLIYYSQIVNDFQKGDIAEGYSVSREKKESFPLTVTSAQKNPTAFYLCASSPLTGTGGDEQYFGPGTRLTVT.